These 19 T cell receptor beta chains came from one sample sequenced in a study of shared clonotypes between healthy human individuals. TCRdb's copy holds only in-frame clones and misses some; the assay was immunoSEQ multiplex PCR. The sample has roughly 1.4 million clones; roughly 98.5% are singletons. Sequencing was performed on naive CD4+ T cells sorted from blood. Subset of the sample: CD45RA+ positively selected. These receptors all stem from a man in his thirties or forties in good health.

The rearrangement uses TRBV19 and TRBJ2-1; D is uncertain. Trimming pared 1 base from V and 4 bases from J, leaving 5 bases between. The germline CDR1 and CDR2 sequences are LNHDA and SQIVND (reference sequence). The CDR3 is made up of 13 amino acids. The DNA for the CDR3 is TGTGCCAGTAGTATAGTCGCGTACAATGAGCAGTTCTTC. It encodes CASSIVAYNEQFF.

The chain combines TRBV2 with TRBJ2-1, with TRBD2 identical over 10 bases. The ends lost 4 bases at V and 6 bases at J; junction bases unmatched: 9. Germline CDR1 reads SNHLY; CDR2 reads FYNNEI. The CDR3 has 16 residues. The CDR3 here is CASSGGFSGRINEQFF. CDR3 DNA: TGTGCCAGCAGTGGGGGATTTAGCGGGAGGATCAATGAGCAGTTCTTC.

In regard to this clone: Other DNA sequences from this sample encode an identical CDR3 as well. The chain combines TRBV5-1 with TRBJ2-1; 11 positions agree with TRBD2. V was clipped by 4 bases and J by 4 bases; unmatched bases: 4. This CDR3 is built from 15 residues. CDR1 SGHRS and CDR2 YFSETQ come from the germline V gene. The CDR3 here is CASSPLAGGYNEQFF. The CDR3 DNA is TGCGCCAGCAGCCCCCTAGCGGGAGGATACAATGAGCAGTTCTTC.

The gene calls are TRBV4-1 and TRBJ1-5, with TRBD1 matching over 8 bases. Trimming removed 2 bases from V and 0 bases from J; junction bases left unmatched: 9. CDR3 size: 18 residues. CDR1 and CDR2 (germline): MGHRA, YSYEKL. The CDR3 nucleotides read TGCGCCAGCAGCCAAACCGGGACAGGCGCTTATAGCAATCAGCCCCAGCATTTT. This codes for CASSQTGTGAYSNQPQHF.

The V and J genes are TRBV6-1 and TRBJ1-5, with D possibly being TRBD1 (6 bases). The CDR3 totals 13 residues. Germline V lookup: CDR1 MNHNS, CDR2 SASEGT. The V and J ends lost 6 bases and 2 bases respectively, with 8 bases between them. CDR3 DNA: TGTGCCAGCAGGCGGACAGGCAATCAGCCCCAGCATTTT. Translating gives CASRRTGNQPQHF.

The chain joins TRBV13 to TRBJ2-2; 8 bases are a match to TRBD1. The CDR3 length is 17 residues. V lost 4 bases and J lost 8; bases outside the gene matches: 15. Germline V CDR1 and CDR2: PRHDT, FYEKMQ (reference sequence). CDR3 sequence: CASSSRFQDRVKGELFF. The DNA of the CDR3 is TGTGCCAGCAGCTCCCGATTCCAGGACAGGGTAAAGGGGGAGCTGTTTTTT.

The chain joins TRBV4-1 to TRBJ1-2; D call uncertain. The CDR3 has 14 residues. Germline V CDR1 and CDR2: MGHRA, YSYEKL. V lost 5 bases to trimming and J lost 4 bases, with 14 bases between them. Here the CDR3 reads CASSGQLLGYGYTF. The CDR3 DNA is TGCGCCAGCAGCGGCCAGCTACTCGGCTATGGCTACACCTTC.

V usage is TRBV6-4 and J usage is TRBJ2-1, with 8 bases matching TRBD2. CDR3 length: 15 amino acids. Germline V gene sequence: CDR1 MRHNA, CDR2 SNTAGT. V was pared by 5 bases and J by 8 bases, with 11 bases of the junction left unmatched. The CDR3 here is CASSLSGTPGDEQFF. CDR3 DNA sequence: TGTGCCAGCAGTCTTAGCGGGACTCCCGGCGATGAGCAGTTCTTC.

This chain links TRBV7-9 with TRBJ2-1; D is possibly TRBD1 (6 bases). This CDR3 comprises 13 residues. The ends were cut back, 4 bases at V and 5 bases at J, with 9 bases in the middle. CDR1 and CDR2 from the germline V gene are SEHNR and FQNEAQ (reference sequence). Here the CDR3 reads CASSSDRNNEQFF. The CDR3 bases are TGTGCCAGCAGCTCGGACAGAAACAATGAGCAGTTCTTC. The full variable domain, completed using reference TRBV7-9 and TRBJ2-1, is DTGVSQNPRHKITKRGQNVTFRCDPISEHNRLYWYRQTLGQGPEFLTYFQNEAQLEKSRLLSDRFSAERPKGSFSTLEIQRTEQGDSAMYLCASSSDRNNEQFFGPGTRLTVL.

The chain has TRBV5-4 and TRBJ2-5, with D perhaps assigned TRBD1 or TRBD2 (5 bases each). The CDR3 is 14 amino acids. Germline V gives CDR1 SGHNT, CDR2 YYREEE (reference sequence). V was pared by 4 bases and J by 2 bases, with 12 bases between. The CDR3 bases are TGTGCCAGCAGCCGGGGACGCGAGCAAGAGACCCAGTACTTC. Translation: CASSRGREQETQYF.

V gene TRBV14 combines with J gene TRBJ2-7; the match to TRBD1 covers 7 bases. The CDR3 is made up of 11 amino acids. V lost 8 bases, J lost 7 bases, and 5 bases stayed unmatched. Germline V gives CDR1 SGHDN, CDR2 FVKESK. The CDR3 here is CASGQDLEQYF. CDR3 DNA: TGTGCCAGCGGACAGGACTTAGAGCAGTACTTC. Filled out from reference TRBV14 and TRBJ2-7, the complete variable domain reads EAGVTQFPSHSVIEKGQTVTLRCDPISGHDNLYWYRRVMGKEIKFLLHFVKESKQDESGMPNNRFLAERTGGTYSTLKVQPAELEDSGVYFCASGQDLEQYFGPGTRLTVT.

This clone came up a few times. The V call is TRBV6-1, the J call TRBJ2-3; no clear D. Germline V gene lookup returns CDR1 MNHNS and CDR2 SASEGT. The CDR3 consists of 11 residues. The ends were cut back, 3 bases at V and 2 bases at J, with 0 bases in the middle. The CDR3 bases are TGTGCCAGCAGTGACACAGATACGCAGTATTTT. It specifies CASSDTDTQYF.

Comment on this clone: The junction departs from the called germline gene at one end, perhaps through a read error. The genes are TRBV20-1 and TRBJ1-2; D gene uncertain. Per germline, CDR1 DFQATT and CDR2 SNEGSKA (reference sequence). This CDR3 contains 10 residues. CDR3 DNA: TGCAGTGCTAGAGAAAAGGGCGGCTCCTTC. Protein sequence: CSAREKGGSF.

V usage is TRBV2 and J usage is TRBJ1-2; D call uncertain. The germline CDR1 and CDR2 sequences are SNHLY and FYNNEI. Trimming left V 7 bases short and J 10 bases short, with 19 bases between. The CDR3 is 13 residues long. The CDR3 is CASIRTESKAYTF. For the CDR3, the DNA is TGTGCCAGCATTAGGACGGAGAGTAAGGCCTACACCTTC.

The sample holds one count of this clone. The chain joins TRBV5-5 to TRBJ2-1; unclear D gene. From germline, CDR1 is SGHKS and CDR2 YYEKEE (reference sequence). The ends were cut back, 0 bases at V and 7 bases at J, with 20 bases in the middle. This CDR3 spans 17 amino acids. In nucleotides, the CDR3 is TGTGCCAGCAGCTTGGGACCGGTCCCTGCCCTGGGAAATGAGCAGTTCTTC. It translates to CASSLGPVPALGNEQFF.

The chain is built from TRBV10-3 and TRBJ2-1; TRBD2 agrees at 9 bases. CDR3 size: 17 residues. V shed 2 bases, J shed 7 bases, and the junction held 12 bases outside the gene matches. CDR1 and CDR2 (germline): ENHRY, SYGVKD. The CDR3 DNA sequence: TGTGCCATCAGTGAGGCGTTAGCGGGAGTTGGGTGGAATGAGCAGTTCTTC. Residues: CAISEALAGVGWNEQFF.

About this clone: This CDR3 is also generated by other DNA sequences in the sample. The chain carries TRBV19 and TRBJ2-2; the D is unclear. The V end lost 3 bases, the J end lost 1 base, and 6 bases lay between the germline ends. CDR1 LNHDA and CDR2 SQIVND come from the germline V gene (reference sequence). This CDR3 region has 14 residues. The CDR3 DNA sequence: TGTGCCAGTAGTATCGGCAAGAACACCGGGGAGCTGTTTTTT. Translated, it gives CASSIGKNTGELFF.

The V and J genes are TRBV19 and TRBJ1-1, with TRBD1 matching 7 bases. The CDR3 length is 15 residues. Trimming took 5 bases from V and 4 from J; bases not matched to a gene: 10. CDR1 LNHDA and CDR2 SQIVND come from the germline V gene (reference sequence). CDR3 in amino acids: CASSLHRGFGTEAFF. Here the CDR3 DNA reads TGTGCCAGTAGTCTCCACAGGGGCTTTGGCACTGAAGCTTTCTTT.

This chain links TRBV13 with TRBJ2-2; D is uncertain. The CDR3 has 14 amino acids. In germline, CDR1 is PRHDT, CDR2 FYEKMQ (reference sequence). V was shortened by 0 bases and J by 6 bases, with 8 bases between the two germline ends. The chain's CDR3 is CASSLGQGAGELFF. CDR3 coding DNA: TGTGCCAGCAGCTTAGGTCAAGGTGCCGGGGAGCTGTTTTTT.